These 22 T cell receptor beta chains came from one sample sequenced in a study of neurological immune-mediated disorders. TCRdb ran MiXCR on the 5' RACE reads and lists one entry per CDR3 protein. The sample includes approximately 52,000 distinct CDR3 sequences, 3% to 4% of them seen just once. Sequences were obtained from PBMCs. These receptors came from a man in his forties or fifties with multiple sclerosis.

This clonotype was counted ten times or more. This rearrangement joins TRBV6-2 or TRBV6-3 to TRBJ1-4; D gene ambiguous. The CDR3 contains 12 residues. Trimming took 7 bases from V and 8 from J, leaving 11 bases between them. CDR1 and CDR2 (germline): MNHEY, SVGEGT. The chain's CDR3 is CASTRRAEKLFF. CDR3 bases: TGTGCCAGCACCAGACGGGCCGAAAAACTGTTTTTT.

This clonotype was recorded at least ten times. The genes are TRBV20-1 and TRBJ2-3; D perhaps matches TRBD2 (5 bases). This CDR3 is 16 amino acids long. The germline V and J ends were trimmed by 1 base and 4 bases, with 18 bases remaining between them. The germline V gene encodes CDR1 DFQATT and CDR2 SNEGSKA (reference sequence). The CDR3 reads CSARALLGHSADTQYF. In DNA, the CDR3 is TGCAGTGCTAGAGCCTTACTAGGCCATTCAGCAGATACGCAGTATTTT.

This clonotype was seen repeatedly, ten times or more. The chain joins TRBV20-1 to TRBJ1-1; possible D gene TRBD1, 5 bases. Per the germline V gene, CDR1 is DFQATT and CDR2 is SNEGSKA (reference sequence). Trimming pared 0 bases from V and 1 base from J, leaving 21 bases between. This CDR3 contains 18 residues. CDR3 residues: CSAREMGREVLKNTEAFF. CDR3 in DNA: TGCAGTGCTAGAGAAATGGGGCGTGAGGTACTCAAGAACACTGAAGCTTTCTTT.

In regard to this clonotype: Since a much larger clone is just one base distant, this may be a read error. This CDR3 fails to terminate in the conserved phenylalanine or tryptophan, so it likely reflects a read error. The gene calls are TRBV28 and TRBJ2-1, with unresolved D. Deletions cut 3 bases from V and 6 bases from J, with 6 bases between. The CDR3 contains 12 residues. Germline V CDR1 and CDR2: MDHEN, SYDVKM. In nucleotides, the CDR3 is TGTGCCAGCAGTTTTCGCGGCAATGAGCAGTTCCTC. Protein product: CASSFRGNEQFL.

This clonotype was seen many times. CDR3 coding DNA: TGTGCCAGCAGTAAACAGGGCTATGGCTACACCTTC. The encoded protein is CASSKQGYGYTF. V and J are TRBV6-5 and TRBJ1-2, with D possibly matching TRBD1 (6 bases). The V gene lost 5 bases and the J gene lost 4 bases, with 8 bases spanning the gap. This CDR3 has 12 residues. Germline-derived CDR1 and CDR2 are MNHEY and SVGAGI.

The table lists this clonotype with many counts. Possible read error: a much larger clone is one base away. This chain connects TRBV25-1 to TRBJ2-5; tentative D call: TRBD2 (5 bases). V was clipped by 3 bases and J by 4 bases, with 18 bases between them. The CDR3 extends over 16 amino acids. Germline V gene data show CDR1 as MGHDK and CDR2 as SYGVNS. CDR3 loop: CASSDGGNTAGETQYF. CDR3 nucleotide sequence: TGTGCCAGCAGTGACGGTGGGAACACGGCGGGAGAGACCCAGTACTTC.

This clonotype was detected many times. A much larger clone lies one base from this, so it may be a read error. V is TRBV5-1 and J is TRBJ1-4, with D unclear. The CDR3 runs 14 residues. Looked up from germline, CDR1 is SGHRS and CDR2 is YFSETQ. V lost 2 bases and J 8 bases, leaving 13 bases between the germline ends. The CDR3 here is CASSFGKGREKLFF. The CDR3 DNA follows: TGCGCCAGCAGCTTCGGAAAGGGTAGAGAAAAACTGTTTTTT. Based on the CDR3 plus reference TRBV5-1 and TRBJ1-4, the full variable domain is KAGVTQTPRYLIKTRGQQVTLSCSPISGHRSVSWYQQTPGQGLQFLFEYFSETQRNKGNFPGRFSGRQFSNSRSEMNVSTLELGDSALYLCASSFGKGREKLFFGSGTQLSVL.

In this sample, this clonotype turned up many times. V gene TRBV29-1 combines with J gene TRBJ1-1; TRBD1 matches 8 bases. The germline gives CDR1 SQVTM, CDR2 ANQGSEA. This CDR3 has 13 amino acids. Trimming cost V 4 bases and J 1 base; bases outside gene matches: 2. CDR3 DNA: TGCAGCGTTGCGGACAGGGCGAACACTGAAGCTTTCTTT. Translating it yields CSVADRANTEAFF.

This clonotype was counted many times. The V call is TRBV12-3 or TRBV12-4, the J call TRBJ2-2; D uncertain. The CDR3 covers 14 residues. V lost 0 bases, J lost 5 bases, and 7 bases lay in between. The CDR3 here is CASSLASETGELFF. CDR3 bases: TGTGCCAGCAGTTTAGCCAGCGAGACCGGGGAGCTGTTTTTT.

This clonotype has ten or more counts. CDR3 bases: TGCGCCAGCAGCGGATTACTGCTTGGCACAGATACGCAGTATTTT. Protein: CASSGLLLGTDTQYF. The chain is built from TRBV5-1 and TRBJ2-3; D is ambiguous. The CDR3 runs 15 residues. Trimming cost V 4 bases and J 1 base, with 13 bases left between them. In germline, CDR1 is SGHRS, CDR2 YFSETQ.

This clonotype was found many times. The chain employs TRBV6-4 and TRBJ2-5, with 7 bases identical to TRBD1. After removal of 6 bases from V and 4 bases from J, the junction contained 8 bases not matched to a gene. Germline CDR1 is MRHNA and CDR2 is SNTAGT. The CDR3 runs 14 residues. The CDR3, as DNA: TGTGCCAGCAGAGGACAGGAAGGTAGAGAGACCCAGTACTTC. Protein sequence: CASRGQEGRETQYF.

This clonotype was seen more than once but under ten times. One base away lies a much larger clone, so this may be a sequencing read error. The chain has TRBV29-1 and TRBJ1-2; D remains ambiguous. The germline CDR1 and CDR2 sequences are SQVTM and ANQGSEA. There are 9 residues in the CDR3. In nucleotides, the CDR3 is TGCAGAGTTGGAGGCGGCTACACCTTC. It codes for CRVGGGYTF.

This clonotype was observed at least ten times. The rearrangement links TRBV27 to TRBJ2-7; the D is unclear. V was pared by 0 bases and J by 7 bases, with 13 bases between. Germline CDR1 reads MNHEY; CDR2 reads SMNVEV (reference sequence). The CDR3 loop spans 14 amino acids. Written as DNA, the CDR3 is TGTGCCAGCAGTTTATCGGTTCTGGTAGGGGAGCAGTACTTC. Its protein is CASSLSVLVGEQYF.

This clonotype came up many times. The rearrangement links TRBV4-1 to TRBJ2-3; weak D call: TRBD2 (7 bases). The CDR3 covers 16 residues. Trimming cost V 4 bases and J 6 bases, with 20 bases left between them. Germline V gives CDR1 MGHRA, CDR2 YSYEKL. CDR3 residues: CASSRARGGPTDTQYF. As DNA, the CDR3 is TGCGCCAGCAGCCGGGCTCGCGGGGGCCCCACGGATACGCAGTATTTT.

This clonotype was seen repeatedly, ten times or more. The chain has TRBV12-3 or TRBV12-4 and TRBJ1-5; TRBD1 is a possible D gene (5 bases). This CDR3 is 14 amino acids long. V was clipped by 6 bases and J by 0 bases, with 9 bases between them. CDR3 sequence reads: CASRSGGSNQPQHF. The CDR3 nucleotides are TGTGCCAGCAGAAGCGGGGGTAGCAATCAGCCCCAGCATTTT.

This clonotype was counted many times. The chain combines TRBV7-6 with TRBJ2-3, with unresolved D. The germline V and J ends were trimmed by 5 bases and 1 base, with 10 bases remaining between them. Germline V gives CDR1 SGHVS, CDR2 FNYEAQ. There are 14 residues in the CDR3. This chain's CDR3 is CASSPQWGTDTQYF. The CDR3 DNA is TGTGCCAGCAGCCCGCAGTGGGGCACAGATACGCAGTATTTT.

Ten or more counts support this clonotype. The DNA for the CDR3 is TGCGCCAGCATTCCAGGACAGGGACGAGGCTACACCTTC. Amino acid sequence: CASIPGQGRGYTF. V usage is TRBV10-2 and J usage is TRBJ1-2; TRBD1 matches 8 bases. This CDR3 comprises 13 residues. V lost 7 bases and J lost 8; bases outside the gene matches: 9. Germline lookup yields CDR1 WSHSY and CDR2 SAAADI.

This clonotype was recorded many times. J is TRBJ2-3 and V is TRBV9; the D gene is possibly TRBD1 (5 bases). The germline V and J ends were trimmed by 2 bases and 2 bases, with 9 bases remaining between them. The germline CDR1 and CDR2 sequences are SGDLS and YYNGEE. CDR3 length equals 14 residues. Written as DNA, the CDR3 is TGTGCCAGCAGCGTGGGGCAGGACACAGATACGCAGTATTTT. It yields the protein CASSVGQDTDTQYF.

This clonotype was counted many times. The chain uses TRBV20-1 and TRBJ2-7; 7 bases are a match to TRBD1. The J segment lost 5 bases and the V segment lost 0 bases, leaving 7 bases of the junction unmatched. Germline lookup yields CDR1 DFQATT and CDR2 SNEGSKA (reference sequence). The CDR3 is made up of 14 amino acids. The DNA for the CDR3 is TGCAGTGCTAGAGAAGGGACAGTTCGCCACGAGCAGTACTTC. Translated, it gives CSAREGTVRHEQYF.

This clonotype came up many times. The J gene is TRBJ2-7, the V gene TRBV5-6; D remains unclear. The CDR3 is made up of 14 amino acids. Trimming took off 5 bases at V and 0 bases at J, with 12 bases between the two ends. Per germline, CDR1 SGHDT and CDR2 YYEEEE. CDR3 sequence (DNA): TGTGCCAGCAGTTTTATTTCTGGCTCCTACGAGCAGTACTTC. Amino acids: CASSFISGSYEQYF.

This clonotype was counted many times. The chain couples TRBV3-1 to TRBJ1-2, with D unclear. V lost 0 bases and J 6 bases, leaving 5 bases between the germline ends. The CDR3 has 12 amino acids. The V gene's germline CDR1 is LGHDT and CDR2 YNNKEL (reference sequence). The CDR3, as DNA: TGTGCCAGCAGCCAAGATTGGGATGGCTACACCTTC. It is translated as CASSQDWDGYTF.

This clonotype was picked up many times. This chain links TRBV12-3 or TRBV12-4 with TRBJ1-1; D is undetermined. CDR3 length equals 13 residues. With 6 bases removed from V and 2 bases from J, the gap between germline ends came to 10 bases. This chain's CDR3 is CASSLPHNTEAFF. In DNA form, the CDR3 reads TGTGCCAGCAGCCTACCCCACAACACTGAAGCTTTCTTT.